The next 2 T cell receptor beta chains were all read from a single sample in a study of shared clonotypes between healthy human individuals. The method was immunoSEQ multiplex PCR; TCRdb's version includes in-frame clones alone and lacks a portion of them. The table lists more than 2 million clones, almost 96% of them singletons, with around 0.13% in the top ten. What was sequenced was naive CD4+ T cells sorted from blood. Indicated subset: CD45RA+ positively selected. The receptors derive from a man aged 18 to 29 in good health.

For the CDR3, the DNA is TGTGCCAGCAGCTTATTCGGAGCGGGAGATAGCAATGAGCAGTTCTTC. Translation gives CASSLFGAGDSNEQFF. The V call is TRBV11-3, the J call TRBJ2-1; 8 nucleotides align to TRBD2. Germline values: CDR1 SGHNT, CDR2 YENEEA. CDR3 length: 16 amino acids. Trimming cost V 2 bases and J 6 bases; bases outside gene matches: 9.

The chain uses TRBV30 and TRBJ1-4; TRBD1 aligns across 8 bases. With V trimmed by 2 bases and J by 8 bases, 10 bases remained unmatched. The CDR3 sequence is 15 residues long. Germline V gene sequence: CDR1 GTSNPN, CDR2 SVGIG (reference sequence). CDR3 residues: CAWSHYRGFEEKLFF. CDR3 nucleotide sequence: TGTGCCTGGAGTCACTACAGGGGGTTTGAGGAAAAACTGTTTTTT.